Listed below are T cell receptor beta chains from one sample, sequenced in a study of response to subunit inactivated influenza vaccine. One entry per CDR3 protein, called by TCRdb with MiXCR from the RT-PCR reads. Of about half a million distinct CDR3 sequences listed, about 25% are singletons. The sample in question was CD4+ T cells sorted from PBMCs, obtained around 5 days after vaccination. These TCRs come from a man between 50 and 59 years old who received an inactivated influenza vaccine. The CDR3 runs from the conserved cysteine through the conserved F or W. Each record gives: V gene, J gene, CDR3 protein.

V gene: TRBV5-1
J gene: TRBJ2-2
CDR3 protein: CASSPGTGPTGELFF

V gene: TRBV29-1
J gene: TRBJ2-3
CDR3 protein: CSVGPGLVYTDTQYF

V gene: TRBV29-1
J gene: TRBJ2-7
CDR3 protein: CSVRPGTKREQYF

V gene: TRBV11-2
J gene: TRBJ2-1
CDR3 protein: CASSLVANRALRNEQFF

V gene: TRBV5-1
J gene: TRBJ2-3
CDR3 protein: CASSPWSGGAFADTQYF

V gene: TRBV15
J gene: TRBJ2-1
CDR3 protein: CATSKGSSYNEQFF

V gene: TRBV5-1
J gene: TRBJ2-5
CDR3 protein: CASSLDSLGTQYF

V gene: TRBV7-3
J gene: TRBJ2-1
CDR3 protein: CASSLTAGDEQFF

V gene: TRBV5-1
J gene: TRBJ2-1
CDR3 protein: CASSLTFASYNEQFF

V gene: TRBV20-1
J gene: TRBJ1-3
CDR3 protein: CSAINGLSGNTIYF

V gene: TRBV4-1
J gene: TRBJ1-2
CDR3 protein: CASSYSTGNYGYTF

V gene: TRBV28
J gene: TRBJ1-4
CDR3 protein: CASSFLDSRGEKLFF

V gene: TRBV2
J gene: TRBJ2-7
CDR3 protein: CASSAQDGYEQYF

V gene: TRBV20-1
J gene: TRBJ2-5
CDR3 protein: CSAPDRGLETQYF

V gene: TRBV20-1
J gene: TRBJ2-5
CDR3 protein: CSAREGQGDQETQYF

V gene: TRBV29-1
J gene: TRBJ1-5
CDR3 protein: CSVRWGGYNQPQHF

V gene: TRBV20-1
J gene: TRBJ1-5
CDR3 protein: CSARGDSNQPQHF

V gene: TRBV20-1
J gene: TRBJ2-3
CDR3 protein: CSASSARILRTDTQYF

V gene: TRBV12-3/TRBV12-4
J gene: TRBJ2-5
CDR3 protein: CASSLFGSSEETQYF

V gene: TRBV18
J gene: TRBJ2-7
CDR3 protein: CASSPSLTSEQYF

V gene: TRBV24-1
J gene: TRBJ2-1
CDR3 protein: CATSDLPGLARNEQFF

V gene: TRBV20-1
J gene: TRBJ2-7
CDR3 protein: CSARALAGGTHSYEQYF

V gene: TRBV10-3
J gene: TRBJ1-2
CDR3 protein: CAISPGTDQGYYGYTF

V gene: TRBV25-1
J gene: TRBJ2-5
CDR3 protein: CASSETHRAETQYF

V gene: TRBV6-5
J gene: TRBJ2-2
CDR3 protein: CASSWGSTGELFF

V gene: TRBV7-2
J gene: TRBJ2-3
CDR3 protein: CASSLAHTSGGLGTQYF

V gene: TRBV28
J gene: TRBJ2-7
CDR3 protein: CASSGGGRDAYEQYF

V gene: TRBV5-1
J gene: TRBJ2-7
CDR3 protein: CASSLGTSGGLSEQYF

V gene: TRBV6-1
J gene: TRBJ2-1
CDR3 protein: CASSTRLAGGLVNEQFF

V gene: TRBV5-1
J gene: TRBJ2-5
CDR3 protein: CASSLGQAGETQYF